The clone carrying this T cell receptor beta chain has just a few counts. Each CDR3 protein is one row after TCRdb ran MiXCR on the reads. Here the sample spans hundreds of thousands of distinct CDR3 sequences, 35% to 45% being singletons. The sample is drawn from a study of T cell repertoires in cytomegalovirus infection. This CDR3 contains 14 residues. Germline CDR1 GTSNPN, CDR2 SVGIG (reference sequence). The germline V and J ends were trimmed by 3 bases and 3 bases, with 14 bases remaining between them. Sequenced material: PBMCs. The rearrangement uses TRBV30 and TRBJ1-2, with D possibly being TRBD1 (6 bases). The clonotype comes from a human donor in good health (CMV status not recorded). Some clones in this sample may be carry-over from other donors' samples. CDR3 DNA sequence: TGTGCCTGGAGCACAGGGAGATTGGACTATGGCTACACCTTC. Its translation: CAWSTGRLDYGYTF.